This T cell receptor (beta chain) was found in a study of blood T cell repertoires in COVID-19. The overall study: Acute-phase and convalescent COVID-19 samples originated in the United States, Italy and Spain. Nucleic acid was either cDNA or gDNA, and it came from T cells, B-cell-depleted T cells, or PBMCs.

V dropped 7 bases and J dropped 6 bases, with 22 bases sitting between them. Germline V gives CDR1 MNHEY, CDR2 SVGAGI. The CDR3 spans 15 residues. Per the study methods: Amplification with reference gene primers provided the estimates of nucleated cell counts. The protocol was immunoSEQ multiplex PCR, while the TCRdb copy is restricted to in-frame clones and leaves out a portion. D and trimming come from the DNA, and the V and J calls and clone size come from that table. Seen here are approximately 140,000 clones, approximately 88% observed once, and the top ten hold under 2.5%. J is TRBJ2-7 and V is TRBV6-5; perhaps TRBD2 as D (6 bases). Sequenced: peripheral blood. This clonotype was sampled from a man between 65 and 85 years old with acute or convalescent COVID-19. The CDR3 protein is CASNTAGAGPSEQYF. In DNA form, the CDR3 reads TGTGCCAGCAATACGGCCGGCGCGGGGCCTTCCGAGCAGTACTTC.